The 19 T cell receptor beta chains below were found in one sample sequenced in a study of blood T cell repertoires in COVID-19. The table came from immunoSEQ multiplex PCR; TCRdb's copy has only in-frame clones and leaves some out. The table records around 120,000 clones, 60% to 85% of them present only once. Sequences were obtained from peripheral blood. The receptors shown here come from a human donor with acute or convalescent COVID-19. The donor label of this sample is uncertain.

This chain joins TRBV10-1 and TRBJ2-3; D unclear. With 10 bases removed from V and 3 bases from J, the gap between germline ends came to 26 bases. The CDR3 has 17 amino acids. CDR1 and CDR2 from the germline V gene are WNHNN and SYGVQD (reference sequence). CDR3 coding DNA: TGCGCCATCCCGTACCCGCTACTCCATGAGTTTACAGATACGCAGTATTTT. This gives the protein CAIPYPLLHEFTDTQYF.

This clone was recorded at least ten times. J is TRBJ1-1 and V is TRBV2; no clear D. The V end lost 3 bases, the J end lost 0 bases, and 8 bases lay between the germline ends. Germline CDR1 reads SNHLY; CDR2 reads FYNNEI. CDR3 length: 14 residues. CDR3 sequence: CASSDGELNTEAFF. The CDR3 DNA reads TGTGCCAGCAGTGACGGGGAGTTGAACACTGAAGCTTTCTTT.

The gene calls are TRBV12-3 or TRBV12-4 and TRBJ2-1, with no clear D. The CDR3 sequence is 13 residues long. V was trimmed by 0 bases and J by 12 bases, leaving 12 bases between them. The CDR3 nucleotides are TGTGCCAGCAGTTTAGCTGCCAGTTCTTCGCAGTTCTTC. This gives the protein CASSLAASSSQFF.

A few counts support this clone. The chain has TRBV7-9 and TRBJ2-3; weak D call: TRBD2 (5 bases). This CDR3 has 13 amino acids. Per germline, CDR1 SEHNR and CDR2 FQNEAQ (reference sequence). The V and J ends lost 7 bases and 3 bases respectively, with 11 bases between them. CDR3 amino acids: CASKSSGTDTQYF. The CDR3 DNA follows: TGTGCCAGCAAATCATCGGGGACAGATACGCAGTATTTT.

The V call is TRBV6-5, the J call TRBJ2-1; possibly TRBD2 for D (5 bases). Germline values: CDR1 MNHEY, CDR2 SVGAGI. V dropped 6 bases and J dropped 0 bases, with 9 bases sitting between them. The CDR3 has 14 residues. In nucleotides, the CDR3 is TGTGCCAGCAGCCGGGGTTTCTCCTACAATGAGCAGTTCTTC. Translated, it gives CASSRGFSYNEQFF.

V and J are TRBV19 and TRBJ1-2, with 7 nucleotides matching TRBD1. V was clipped by 5 bases and J by 4 bases; unmatched bases: 1. This CDR3 has 12 residues. CDR1 and CDR2 from the germline V gene are LNHDA and SQIVND (reference sequence). The DNA for the CDR3 is TGTGCCAGTAGTCAGGGGGTCTATGGCTACACCTTC. Its protein is CASSQGVYGYTF.

The rearrangement uses TRBV19 and TRBJ1-1; 11 nucleotides align to TRBD1. The J segment lost 7 bases and the V segment lost 5 bases, leaving 3 bases of the junction unmatched. CDR3 length equals 13 residues. Germline V lookup: CDR1 LNHDA, CDR2 SQIVND (reference sequence). Here the CDR3 DNA reads TGTGCCAGTAGTTTCGGGACAGGGGGTGAAGCTTTCTTT. Protein sequence: CASSFGTGGEAFF. Combining the CDR3 with reference TRBV19 and TRBJ1-1 gives the whole variable domain DGGITQSPKYLFRKEGQNVTLSCEQNLNHDAMYWYRQDPGQGLRLIYYSQIVNDFQKGDIAEGYSVSREKKESFPLTVTSAQKNPTAFYLCASSFGTGGEAFFGQGTRLTVV.

The chain has TRBV7-9 and TRBJ2-2; 7 nucleotides agree with TRBD2. CDR3 length: 14 residues. The germline V gene has CDR1 SEHNR and CDR2 FQNEAQ (reference sequence). After removal of 5 bases from V and 6 bases from J, the junction contained 6 bases not matched to a gene. The CDR3, as DNA: TGTGCCAGCAGCCCGGGGAGGGCGGCCGGGGAGCTGTTTTTT. Residues: CASSPGRAAGELFF.

This clone was counted a few times. The chain joins TRBV3-1 (or the pseudogene TRBV3-2) to TRBJ1-4; D may be TRBD1 (5 bases). This CDR3 is built from 13 residues. V lost 6 bases and J lost 8, with 13 bases in between. Germline V gene lookup returns CDR1 LGHDT and CDR2 YNNKEL (reference sequence). The CDR3 nucleotides are TGTGCCAGCAGAAAGGGGCGAGCGGAAAAACTGTTTTTT. Translating gives CASRKGRAEKLFF.

V and J are TRBV18 and TRBJ1-1; 8 positions agree with TRBD1. CDR1 is KGHSH, CDR2 LQKENI, per germline. This CDR3 region has 14 residues. V trimming: 3 bases; J trimming: 1 base; junction bases outside the gene matches: 1. In nucleotides, the CDR3 is TGTGCCAGCTCACCGACAGGGGCGAACACTGAAGCTTTCTTT. Translating gives CASSPTGANTEAFF.

This clone has only a few counts. This chain links TRBV6-1 with TRBJ1-2; 7 positions match TRBD1. This CDR3 has 13 amino acids. With V trimmed by 6 bases and J by 4 bases, 5 bases remained unmatched. Germline CDR1 reads MNHNS; CDR2 reads SASEGT. The chain's CDR3 is CASRGGQSYGYTF. The CDR3 nucleotides read TGTGCCAGCAGGGGGGGACAGTCCTATGGCTACACCTTC.

This chain uses TRBV7-6 with TRBJ2-5; 13 bases agree with TRBD2. The CDR3 consists of 16 residues. Germline CDR1 and CDR2: SGHVS and FNYEAQ. The V segment lost 5 bases and the J segment 4 bases; nucleotides outside the gene matches: 7. In DNA form, the CDR3 reads TGTGCCAGCAGCCCTACTAGCGGGGGGGCCCTAGAGACCCAGTACTTC. This sequence encodes CASSPTSGGALETQYF.

This clone was picked up many times. The V gene is TRBV12-3 or TRBV12-4, the J gene TRBJ1-1, with D perhaps matching TRBD1 (6 bases). The CDR3 is made up of 13 amino acids. V was trimmed by 9 bases and J by 4 bases, leaving 15 bases between them. The CDR3 sequence is CASEQGIGTEAFF. CDR3 DNA sequence: TGTGCCAGTGAGCAGGGGATCGGCACTGAAGCTTTCTTT.

This chain uses TRBV29-1 with TRBJ2-2; D is ambiguous. Germline CDR1 and CDR2: SQVTM and ANQGSEA. Trimming shortened V by 4 bases and J by 4 bases, and 7 bases separated the two germline ends. The length of the CDR3 is 12 residues. The CDR3 nucleotides read TGCAGCGTTGCCAGTTCCACCGGGGAGCTGTTTTTT. This gives the protein CSVASSTGELFF.

The V call is TRBV5-8, the J call TRBJ1-1; D not certain. Germline CDR1 is SGHTS and CDR2 is YDEGEE. The V end lost 1 base, the J end lost 11 bases, and 12 bases lay between the germline ends. The CDR3 spans 12 residues. CDR3 nucleotide sequence: TGTGCCAGCAGCTTGTTGACAACTCCGGCTTTCTTT. Translation gives CASSLLTTPAFF.

As concerns this clone: Other DNA sequences in this sample translate to the same CDR3. The chain joins TRBV5-1 to TRBJ1-6; 9 bases fit TRBD1. In germline, CDR1 is SGHRS, CDR2 YFSETQ. V trimming: 3 bases; J trimming: 9 bases; junction bases outside the gene matches: 4. CDR3 length: 14 amino acids. In DNA, the CDR3 is TGCGCCAGCAGCTCCGACAGGGGGATTTCACCCCTCCACTTT. This codes for CASSSDRGISPLHF.

This clone was found once. The CDR3 sequence: CASSFRDRSEAFF. The DNA for the CDR3 is TGTGCCAGCAGCTTCCGGGACAGGTCTGAAGCTTTCTTT. The chain carries TRBV7-8 and TRBJ1-1; 8 bases agree with TRBD1. Unmatched junction bases numbered 3, after V lost 3 bases and J lost 6 bases. Per germline, CDR1 SGHVS and CDR2 FQNEAQ. The CDR3 has 13 amino acids.

The chain combines TRBV9 with TRBJ2-5; TRBD2 matches 10 bases. Germline loops: CDR1 SGDLS, CDR2 YYNGEE. The CDR3 is 14 residues long. V dropped 2 bases and J dropped 3; count of bases not matched to a gene: 1. CDR3 in DNA: TGTGCCAGCAGCGTCCTAGCGGGAGAAGAGACCCAGTACTTC. The encoded protein is CASSVLAGEETQYF.

V is TRBV7-2 and J is TRBJ2-7, with D perhaps TRBD2 (6 bases). This CDR3 has 13 residues. V was clipped by 4 bases and J by 7 bases, with 14 bases between them. Germline V gives CDR1 SGHTA, CDR2 FQGNSA. CDR3 region: CASSSAAGREQYV. The CDR3, as DNA: TGTGCCAGCAGCTCAGCGGCGGGGAGGGAGCAGTACGTC.